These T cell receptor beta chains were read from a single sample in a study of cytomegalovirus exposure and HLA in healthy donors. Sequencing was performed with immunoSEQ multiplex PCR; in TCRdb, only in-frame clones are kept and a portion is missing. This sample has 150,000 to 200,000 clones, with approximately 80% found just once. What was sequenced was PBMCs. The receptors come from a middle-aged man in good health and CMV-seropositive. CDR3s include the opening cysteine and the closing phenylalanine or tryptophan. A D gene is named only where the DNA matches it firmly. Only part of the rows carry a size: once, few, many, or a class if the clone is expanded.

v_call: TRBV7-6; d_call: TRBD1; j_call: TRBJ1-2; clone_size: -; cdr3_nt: TGTGCCAGCAGCCCCAGACAGGGATTAAGCTATGGCTACACCTTC; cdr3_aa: CASSPRQGLSYGYTF
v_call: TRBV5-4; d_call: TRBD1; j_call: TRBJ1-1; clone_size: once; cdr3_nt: TGTGCCAGCAGCCCAGACAGGGGAGGTGAAGCTTTCTTT; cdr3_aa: CASSPDRGGEAFF
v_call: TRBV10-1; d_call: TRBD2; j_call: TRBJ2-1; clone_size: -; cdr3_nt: TGCGCCAGCAGTGAGTGGCTAGCGGGAGGTTACAATGAGCAGTTCTTC; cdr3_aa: CASSEWLAGGYNEQFF
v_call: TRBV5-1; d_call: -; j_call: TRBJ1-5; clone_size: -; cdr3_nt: TGCGCCAGCAGCGTCGGGACAATCGGCAATCAGCCCCAGCATTTT; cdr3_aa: CASSVGTIGNQPQHF
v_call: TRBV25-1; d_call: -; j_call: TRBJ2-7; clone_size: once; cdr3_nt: TGTGCCAGCAGTGACTCGACAGGCCCCTGGGCCGAGCAGTACTTC; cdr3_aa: CASSDSTGPWAEQYF
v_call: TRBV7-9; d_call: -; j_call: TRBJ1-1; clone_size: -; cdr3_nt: TGTGCCAGCAGCGACGTGACTGGCGCCCTTGAAGCTTTCTTT; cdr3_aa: CASSDVTGALEAFF
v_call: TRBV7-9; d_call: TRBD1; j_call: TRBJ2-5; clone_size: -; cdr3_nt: TGTGCCAGCAGCCTGCAGGGGGCCCAAGAGACCCAGTACTTC; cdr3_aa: CASSLQGAQETQYF
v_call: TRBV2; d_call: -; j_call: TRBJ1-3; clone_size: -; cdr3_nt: TGTGCCAGCAGTGTACAGGCGCACTCTGGAAACACCATATATTTT; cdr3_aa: CASSVQAHSGNTIYF
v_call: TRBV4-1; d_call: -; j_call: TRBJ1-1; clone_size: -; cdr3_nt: TGCGCCAGCAGCCAAGAACCTCAGGCCCTTGTAATGAACACTGAAGCTTTCTTT; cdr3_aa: CASSQEPQALVMNTEAFF
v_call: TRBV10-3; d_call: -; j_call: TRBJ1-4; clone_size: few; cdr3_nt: TGTGCCATCAGTGAGTCGAAGGGGGTGTCTAATGAAAAACTGTTTTTT; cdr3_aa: CAISESKGVSNEKLFF
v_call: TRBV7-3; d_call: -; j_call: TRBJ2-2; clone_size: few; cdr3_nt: TGTGCCAGCAGACCGACTACGAACACCGGGGAGCTGTTTTTT; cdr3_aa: CASRPTTNTGELFF
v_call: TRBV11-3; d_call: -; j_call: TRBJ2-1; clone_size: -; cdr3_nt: TGTGCCAGCAGCTTAGACAGCTCCTACAATGAGCAGTTCTTC; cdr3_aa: CASSLDSSYNEQFF
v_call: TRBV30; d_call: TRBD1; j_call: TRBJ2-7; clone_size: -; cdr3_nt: TGTGCCTGGAGGTCACGGGACAGCTCCTACGAGCAGTACTTC; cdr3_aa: CAWRSRDSSYEQYF
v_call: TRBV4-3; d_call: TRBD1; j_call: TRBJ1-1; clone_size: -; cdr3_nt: TGCGCCAGCAGCCAAGATGGGACAGGGGACACTGAAGCTTTCTTT; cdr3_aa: CASSQDGTGDTEAFF
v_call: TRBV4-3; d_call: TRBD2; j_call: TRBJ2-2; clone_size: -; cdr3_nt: TGCGCCAGCAGCCAAGGGGCCGGGACTAGCAAACCCGGGGAGCTGTTTTTT; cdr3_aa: CASSQGAGTSKPGELFF
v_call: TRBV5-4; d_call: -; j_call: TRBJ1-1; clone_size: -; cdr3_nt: TGTGCCAGCAGCTTTTCGATTAGCACTGAAGCTTCCTTT; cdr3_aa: CASSFSISTEASF
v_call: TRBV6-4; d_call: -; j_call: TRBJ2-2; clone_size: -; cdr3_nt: TGTGCCAGCAGTGATAACTGGCGGCTGAACACCGGGGAGCTGTTTTTT; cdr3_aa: CASSDNWRLNTGELFF
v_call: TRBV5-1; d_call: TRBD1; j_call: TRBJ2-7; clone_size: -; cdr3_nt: TGCGCCAGCAGCTTTGATGATCCAGGGGGCGCATACGAGCAGTACTTC; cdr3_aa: CASSFDDPGGAYEQYF
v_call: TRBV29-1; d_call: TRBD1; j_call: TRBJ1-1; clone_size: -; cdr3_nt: TGCAGCGCCAAGGGGGCGCGGACCCAAGAAGCTTTCTTT; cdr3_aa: CSAKGARTQEAFF
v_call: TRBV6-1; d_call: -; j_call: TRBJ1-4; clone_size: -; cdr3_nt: TGTGCCAGCAGTGTAGGACAGTTTAATGAAAAACTGTTTTTT; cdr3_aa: CASSVGQFNEKLFF
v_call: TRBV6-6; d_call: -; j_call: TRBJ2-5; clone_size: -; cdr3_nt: TGTGCCAGCAGTTACGGGCAGGGCAGAGAGACCCAGTACTTC; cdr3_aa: CASSYGQGRETQYF
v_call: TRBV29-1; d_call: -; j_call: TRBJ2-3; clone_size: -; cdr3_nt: TGCAGCGTTGACGGTGGCACAGATACGCAGTATTTT; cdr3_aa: CSVDGGTDTQYF
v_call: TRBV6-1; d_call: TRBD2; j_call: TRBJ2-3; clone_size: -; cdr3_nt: TGTGCCAGCAGCGTACTAGCGGGAGGCGGCGATACGCAGTATTTT; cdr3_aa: CASSVLAGGGDTQYF
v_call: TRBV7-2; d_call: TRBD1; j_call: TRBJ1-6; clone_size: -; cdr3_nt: TGTGCCAGCAGCTTATCGGACAGGGAGCGATCACCCCTCCACTTT; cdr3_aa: CASSLSDRERSPLHF
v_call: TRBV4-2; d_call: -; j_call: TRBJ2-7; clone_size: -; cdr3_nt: TGTGCCAGCAGCCAAGGAGGAAGCAGGGGGGCGCCGTACGAGCAGTACTTC; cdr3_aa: CASSQGGSRGAPYEQYF
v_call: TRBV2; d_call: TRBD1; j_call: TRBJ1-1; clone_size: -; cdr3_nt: TGTGCCAGCAGTCGGACAGGGGGCTACACTGAAGCTTTCTTT; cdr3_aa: CASSRTGGYTEAFF
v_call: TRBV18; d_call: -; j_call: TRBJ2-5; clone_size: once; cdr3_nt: TGTGCCAGCTCACAAGGGAGACAGACCCAGTACTTC; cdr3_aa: CASSQGRQTQYF
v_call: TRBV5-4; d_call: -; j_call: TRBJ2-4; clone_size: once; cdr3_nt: TGTGCCAGCAGCTTGGACAGAGAGTTCAACATTCAGTACTTC; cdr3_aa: CASSLDREFNIQYF
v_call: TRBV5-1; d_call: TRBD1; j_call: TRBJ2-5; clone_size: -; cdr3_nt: TGCGCCAGCAGCGACGGACAGGGGGCTCCTGAGACCCAGTACTTC; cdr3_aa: CASSDGQGAPETQYF
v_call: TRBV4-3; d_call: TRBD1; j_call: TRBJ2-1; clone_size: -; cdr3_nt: TGCGCCAGCAGCCAAGAAGGAGGACAGGGGGGGAATGAGCAGTTCTTC; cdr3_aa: CASSQEGGQGGNEQFF
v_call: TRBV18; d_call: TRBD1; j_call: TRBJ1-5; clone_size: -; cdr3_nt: TGTGCCAGCTCACCGGGACAGGGGAATAATCAGCCCCAGCATTTT; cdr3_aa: CASSPGQGNNQPQHF
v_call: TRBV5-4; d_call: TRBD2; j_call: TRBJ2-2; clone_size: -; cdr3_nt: TGTGCCAGCAGACCGGGGCTAGCGGGAGTTAACGCCGGGGAGCTGTTTTTT; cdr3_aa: CASRPGLAGVNAGELFF
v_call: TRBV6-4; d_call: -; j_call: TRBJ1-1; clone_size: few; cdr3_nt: TGTGCCAGCAGAGACACAGACAGGCCGTCTGAAGCTTTCTTT; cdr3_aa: CASRDTDRPSEAFF
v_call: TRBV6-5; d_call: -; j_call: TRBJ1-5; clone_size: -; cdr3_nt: TGTGCCAGCATCGGCGGCGGAATAGCGGGTCAGCCCCAGCATTTT; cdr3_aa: CASIGGGIAGQPQHF
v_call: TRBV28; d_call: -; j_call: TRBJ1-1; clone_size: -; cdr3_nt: TGTGCCAGCAGTAACTATTGGGGAGGCACTGAAGCTTTCTTT; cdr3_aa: CASSNYWGGTEAFF
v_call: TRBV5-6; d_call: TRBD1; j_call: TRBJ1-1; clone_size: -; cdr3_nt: TGTGCCAGCAGGGACAGGGTATCAGGTTGGGCTTTCTTT; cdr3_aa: CASRDRVSGWAFF
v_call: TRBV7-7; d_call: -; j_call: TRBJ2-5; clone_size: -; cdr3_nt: TGTGCTAGCAGCTTAAGACAGCAAGAGACCCAGTACTTC; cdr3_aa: CASSLRQQETQYF
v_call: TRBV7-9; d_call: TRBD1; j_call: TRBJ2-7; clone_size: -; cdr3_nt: TGTGCCAGCAGCTATCCCGCGGGACAGGGCTCCCTCGAGCAGTACTTC; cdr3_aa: CASSYPAGQGSLEQYF
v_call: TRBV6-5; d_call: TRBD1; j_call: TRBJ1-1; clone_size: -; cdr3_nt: TGTGCCAGCAGTTCCCGGACAGGGAAAAACACTGAAGCTTTCTTT; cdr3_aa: CASSSRTGKNTEAFF
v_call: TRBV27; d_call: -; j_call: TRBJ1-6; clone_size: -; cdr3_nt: TGTGCCAGCAGTTTAGGGCGGGTTTATTCACCCCTCCACTTT; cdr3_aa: CASSLGRVYSPLHF
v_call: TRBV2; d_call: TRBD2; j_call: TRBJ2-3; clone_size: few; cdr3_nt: TGTGCCAGCAGTGACGAGGGCCCCGGGGGTAGCGGGGGGGCTAGCACAGATACGCAGTATTTT; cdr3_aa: CASSDEGPGGSGGASTDTQYF
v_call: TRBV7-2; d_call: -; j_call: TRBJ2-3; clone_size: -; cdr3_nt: TGTGCCAGCAGCTCCCAGAAGGGGTTTACAGATACGCAGTATTTT; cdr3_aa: CASSSQKGFTDTQYF
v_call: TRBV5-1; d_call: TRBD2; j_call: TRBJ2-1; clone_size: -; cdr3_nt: TGCGCCAGCAGCCTGGGACTAGCCGCCTACAATGAGCAGTTCTTC; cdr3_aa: CASSLGLAAYNEQFF
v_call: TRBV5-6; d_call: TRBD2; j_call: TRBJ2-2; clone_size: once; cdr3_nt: TGTGCCAGCAGTCCCCCGGGAGGGAGGATCACCGGGGAGCTGTTTTTT; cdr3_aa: CASSPPGGRITGELFF
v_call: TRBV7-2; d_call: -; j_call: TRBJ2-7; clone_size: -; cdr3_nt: TGTGCCAGCAGCTCTCAGTACGGACAGAACTACGAGCAGTACTTC; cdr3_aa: CASSSQYGQNYEQYF
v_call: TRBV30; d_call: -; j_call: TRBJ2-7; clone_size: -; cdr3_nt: TGTGCCTGGAAGAAGGAACTAAGTACCTACGAGCAGTACTTC; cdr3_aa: CAWKKELSTYEQYF